The 29 T cell receptor beta chains below come from one sample, sequenced in a study of blood T cell repertoires in COVID-19. The data were produced by immunoSEQ multiplex PCR, yet TCRdb's version contains in-frame clones alone and is incomplete. Here the sample spans hundreds of thousands of clones, 83% being singletons. Sequencing was performed on peripheral blood. The receptor source for this set is a man older than 75 with acute or convalescent COVID-19.

This clone has only a few counts. This chain joins TRBV5-1 and TRBJ1-1; D uncertain. CDR3 length: 13 amino acids. Germline V CDR1 and CDR2: SGHRS, YFSETQ. Deletions cut 6 bases from V and 5 bases from J, with 14 bases between. The CDR3: CASKGTGRTEAFF. The DNA for the CDR3 is TGCGCCAGCAAAGGCACGGGTCGGACTGAAGCTTTCTTT.

The count of this clone is one. This chain uses TRBV30 with TRBJ1-1; 8 nucleotides line up with TRBD1. This CDR3 region has 14 residues. The germline V gene has CDR1 GTSNPN and CDR2 SVGIG (reference sequence). Unmatched junction bases numbered 4, after V lost 0 bases and J lost 4 bases. Here the CDR3 reads CAWSVTRGLTEAFF. The CDR3 region has the DNA TGTGCCTGGAGTGTCACCAGGGGGCTCACTGAAGCTTTCTTT.

V is TRBV18 and J is TRBJ1-5, with D uncertain. With 2 bases removed from V and 3 bases from J, the gap between germline ends came to 11 bases. This CDR3 contains 15 residues. CDR1 and CDR2 (germline): KGHSH, LQKENI. The CDR3 reads CASSPVKSDNQPQHF. The CDR3 nucleotides read TGTGCCAGCTCACCAGTAAAATCAGACAATCAGCCCCAGCATTTT. The whole variable domain, filled in from reference TRBV18 and TRBJ1-5, reads NAGVMQNPRHLVRRRGQEARLRCSPMKGHSHVYWYRQLPEEGLKFMVYLQKENIIDESGMPKERFSAEFPKEGPSILRIQQVVRGDSAAYFCASSPVKSDNQPQHFGDGTRLSIL.

The chain recombines TRBV7-9 with TRBJ1-4; D remains ambiguous. Per the germline V gene, CDR1 is SEHNR and CDR2 is FQNEAQ (reference sequence). CDR3 length equals 14 residues. Deletions cut 3 bases from V and 0 bases from J, with 5 bases between. The CDR3 nucleotides are TGTGCCAGCAGCTTCCGTACAACTAATGAAAAACTGTTTTTT. This codes for CASSFRTTNEKLFF.

V and J are TRBV5-1 and TRBJ2-1; 7 bases match TRBD2. Looked up from germline, CDR1 is SGHRS and CDR2 is YFSETQ. The CDR3 has 15 amino acids. The J segment lost 2 bases and the V segment lost 5 bases, leaving 7 bases of the junction unmatched. The CDR3 loop reads CASSKESGTYNEQFF. CDR3 bases: TGCGCCAGCAGTAAGGAAAGCGGGACCTACAATGAGCAGTTCTTC.

The sample holds one count of this clone. The chain is built from TRBV27 and TRBJ2-5; 7 nucleotides match TRBD2. This CDR3 contains 14 residues. CDR1 is MNHEY, CDR2 SMNVEV, per germline (reference sequence). V lost 6 bases, J lost 4 bases, and 8 bases stayed unmatched. The CDR3 nucleotides read TGTGCCAGCAGGTCGAGCGGGGTGGGAGAGACCCAGTACTTC. This codes for CASRSSGVGETQYF.

The chain has TRBV30 and TRBJ1-4; possible D gene TRBD1, 6 bases. CDR3 length: 13 amino acids. V was clipped by 3 bases and J by 1 base, with 6 bases between them. Germline V lookup: CDR1 GTSNPN, CDR2 SVGIG (reference sequence). The CDR3 region is CAWRQGTNEKLFF. In DNA form, the CDR3 reads TGTGCCTGGAGACAGGGAACTAATGAAAAACTGTTTTTT.

V and J are TRBV30 and TRBJ2-7; no reliable D call. Trimming stripped 1 base from V and 3 bases from J, with 16 bases between. The CDR3 length is 15 residues. Germline V gene lookup returns CDR1 GTSNPN and CDR2 SVGIG (reference sequence). The DNA of the CDR3 is TGTGCCTGGAGTGCTTACAATCCAAGTTTCTACGAGCAGTACTTC. Translation: CAWSAYNPSFYEQYF.

The chain combines TRBV7-6 with TRBJ2-1, with 7 bases lining up with TRBD2. This CDR3 has 16 amino acids. V was clipped by 2 bases and J by 2 bases; unmatched bases: 6. Germline V gene lookup returns CDR1 SGHVS and CDR2 FNYEAQ. CDR3 protein: CASSLSSGVPYNEQFF. CDR3 nucleotides: TGTGCCAGCAGCTTATCAAGCGGGGTTCCCTACAATGAGCAGTTCTTC.

This chain links TRBV6-5 with TRBJ1-1, with TRBD1 matching over 8 bases. The CDR3 contains 11 residues. With 5 bases clipped from V and 12 bases from J, the junction kept 5 bases outside the gene matches. The germline V gene encodes CDR1 MNHEY and CDR2 SVGAGI. The CDR3 region is CASSQGATSFF. Written as DNA, the CDR3 is TGTGCCAGCAGTCAGGGGGCCACGTCTTTCTTT.

The rearrangement uses TRBV24-1 and TRBJ2-5; 12 nucleotides agree with TRBD2. The CDR3 is 18 amino acids. Germline CDR1 reads KGHDR; CDR2 reads SFDVKD. V gave up 4 bases and J gave up 1 base; unmatched junction bases: 9. The CDR3 here is CATSENLAGGRLQETQYF. DNA for the CDR3: TGTGCCACCAGTGAGAATCTAGCGGGAGGGCGTCTCCAAGAGACCCAGTACTTC.

This chain connects TRBV6-5 to TRBJ2-7, with TRBD2 matching 11 bases. CDR1 is MNHEY, CDR2 SVGAGI, per germline. This CDR3 is 13 amino acids long. V trimming: 6 bases; J trimming: 3 bases; junction bases outside the gene matches: 1. CDR3 sequence: CASRTSGDYEQYF. In DNA, the CDR3 is TGTGCCAGCAGGACTAGCGGGGACTACGAGCAGTACTTC.

This rearrangement joins TRBV19 to TRBJ2-3; the match to TRBD1 covers 11 bases. This CDR3 is 15 amino acids long. Germline loops: CDR1 LNHDA, CDR2 SQIVND (reference sequence). Trimming took 10 bases from V and 5 from J; bases not matched to a gene: 11. In DNA form, the CDR3 reads TGTGCCACCGCCCCGGGACAGGGGGTTATAGATACGCAGTATTTT. Translated, it gives CATAPGQGVIDTQYF.

The genes are TRBV2 and TRBJ1-1, with D unresolved. The CDR3 is 16 amino acids. Germline CDR1 SNHLY, CDR2 FYNNEI. The ends were cut back, 5 bases at V and 0 bases at J, with 16 bases in the middle. The CDR3 region has the DNA TGTGCCAGCAGTCGCAACCCTTCTATCGTGAACACTGAAGCTTTCTTT. As protein: CASSRNPSIVNTEAFF.

The CDR3 bases are TGTGCCAGCACTAAATCTTTCTACGAGCAGTACTTC. Translating it yields CASTKSFYEQYF. The rearrangement links TRBV28 to TRBJ2-7; D not certain. Germline values: CDR1 MDHEN, CDR2 SYDVKM. The germline V and J ends were trimmed by 7 bases and 3 bases, with 10 bases remaining between them. This CDR3 has 12 amino acids.

A few counts support this clone. The rearrangement uses TRBV2 and TRBJ2-7; D is ambiguous. Germline-derived CDR1 and CDR2 are SNHLY and FYNNEI. V lost 3 bases and J 2 bases, leaving 8 bases between the germline ends. The CDR3 runs 13 residues. CDR3 sequence (DNA): TGTGCCAGCAGTGATATGACACCCTACGAGCAGTACTTC. It yields the protein CASSDMTPYEQYF.

V gene TRBV30 combines with J gene TRBJ2-1; 7 nucleotides match TRBD1. The CDR3 consists of 16 residues. J was trimmed by 5 bases and V by 2 bases; bases with no gene match: 12. CDR1 and CDR2 from the germline V gene are GTSNPN and SVGIG (reference sequence). The CDR3, as DNA: TGTGCCTGGAGTAAGGGTCACAGGGGTCGGAACAATGAGCAGTTCTTC. It encodes CAWSKGHRGRNNEQFF.

The chain has TRBV30 and TRBJ2-1; 9 bases are shared with TRBD2. Germline V gives CDR1 GTSNPN, CDR2 SVGIG (reference sequence). The CDR3 is made up of 14 amino acids. With 1 base clipped from V and 6 bases from J, the junction kept 4 bases outside the gene matches. Here the CDR3 DNA reads TGTGCCTGGAGTGGCGGGAGGGAGGGCAATGAGCAGTTCTTC. It yields the protein CAWSGGREGNEQFF.

This chain joins TRBV27 and TRBJ1-4; 8 positions match TRBD1. J lost 4 bases, V lost 6 bases, and 4 bases had no gene match. The CDR3 extends over 14 amino acids. CDR1 and CDR2 (germline): MNHEY, SMNVEV (reference sequence). CDR3 residues: CASRAGGINEKLFF. The CDR3 DNA reads as TGTGCCAGCAGGGCAGGGGGCATTAATGAAAAACTGTTTTTT.

This clone was detected only a few times. The rearrangement uses TRBV3-1 (or the pseudogene TRBV3-2) and TRBJ1-4; TRBD1 agrees at 8 bases. Germline CDR1 LGHDT, CDR2 YNNKEL (reference sequence). The J segment lost 5 bases and the V segment lost 5 bases, leaving 4 bases of the junction unmatched. This CDR3 has 14 amino acids. In DNA, the CDR3 is TGTGCCAGCAGCGCCCGGGACAGGAATGAAAAACTGTTTTTT. This sequence encodes CASSARDRNEKLFF.

The rearrangement joins TRBV30 to TRBJ1-2, with 7 nucleotides matching TRBD1. Germline V gives CDR1 GTSNPN, CDR2 SVGIG (reference sequence). The CDR3 extends over 14 amino acids. Trimming removed 4 bases from V and 7 bases from J; junction bases left unmatched: 12. This CDR3 reads CAWIGGLIPRGYTF. The CDR3 nucleotides read TGTGCCTGGATAGGGGGCCTAATACCGCGTGGCTACACCTTC.

V is TRBV5-8 and J is TRBJ2-3; 7 bases agree with TRBD2. Trimming took 3 bases from V and 7 from J; bases not matched to a gene: 17. From germline, CDR1 is SGHTS and CDR2 YDEGEE. This CDR3 contains 17 residues. The CDR3, as DNA: TGTGCCAGCAGCTCTCCCCTGGCGGGAGCGCCGGTATATACGCAGTATTTT. It is translated as CASSSPLAGAPVYTQYF.

This sequence joins TRBV7-2 and TRBJ2-1, with 7 nucleotides matching TRBD2. CDR1 and CDR2 (germline): SGHTA, FQGNSA. The CDR3 sequence is 16 residues long. With V trimmed by 4 bases and J by 0 bases, 6 bases remained unmatched. CDR3 region: CASSWGLSDSYNEQFF. CDR3 DNA sequence: TGTGCCAGCAGCTGGGGACTAAGCGACTCCTACAATGAGCAGTTCTTC. The whole variable domain, filled in from reference TRBV7-2 and TRBJ2-1, reads GAGVSQSPSNKVTEKGKDVELRCDPISGHTALYWYRQSLGQGLEFLIYFQGNSAPDKSGLPSDRFSAERTGGSVSTLTIQRTQQEDSAVYLCASSWGLSDSYNEQFFGPGTRLTVL.

The chain joins TRBV29-1 to TRBJ2-1; the match to TRBD2 covers 13 bases. From germline, CDR1 is SQVTM and CDR2 ANQGSEA. This CDR3 spans 15 amino acids. The trim removed 5 bases at V and 7 bases at J, leaving 8 bases unmatched. DNA for the CDR3: TGCAGCGTTACTACTAGCGGGGGGGGTAGGAATGAGCAGTTCTTC. This gives the protein CSVTTSGGGRNEQFF.

V gene TRBV5-5 combines with J gene TRBJ2-1; TRBD1 matches at 7 bases. CDR3 size: 15 residues. Germline CDR1 is SGHKS and CDR2 is YYEKEE (reference sequence). V lost 0 bases, J lost 5 bases, and 5 bases stayed unmatched. CDR3 residues: CASSLAQGVDNEQFF. CDR3 DNA sequence: TGTGCCAGCAGCTTGGCTCAGGGGGTTGACAATGAGCAGTTCTTC.

This chain's CDR3 is CASSEYGEPLNSPLHF. CDR3 nucleotides: TGTGCCAGCAGTGAATACGGGGAACCCCTTAATTCACCCCTCCACTTT. The chain uses TRBV25-1 and TRBJ1-6; D is undetermined. The CDR3 runs to 16 residues. Germline CDR1 is MGHDK and CDR2 is SYGVNS. V was trimmed by 0 bases and J by 6 bases, leaving 12 bases between them.

V gene TRBV6-2 or TRBV6-3 combines with J gene TRBJ2-5; 12 bases line up with TRBD2. The germline V gene has CDR1 MNHEY and CDR2 SVGEGT. The CDR3 has 15 amino acids. V shed 2 bases and J 5 bases; nucleotides not matched to a gene: 3. The CDR3 DNA is TGTGCCAGCAGTTACCCTAGCGGGGGGGCTGAGACCCAGTACTTC. Residues: CASSYPSGGAETQYF.

V and J are TRBV10-1 and TRBJ2-1, with 14 nucleotides matching TRBD2. Germline V gene sequence: CDR1 WNHNN, CDR2 SYGVQD (reference sequence). This CDR3 region has 15 residues. The V and J ends lost 6 bases and 10 bases, in that order; junction bases with no gene match: 8. CDR3: CASSVGLAGAGEQFF. CDR3 bases: TGCGCCAGCAGCGTGGGACTAGCGGGAGCGGGGGAGCAGTTCTTC.

The gene calls are TRBV5-4 and TRBJ2-1, with 11 bases lining up with TRBD2. The CDR3 covers 17 residues. CDR1 is SGHNT, CDR2 YYREEE, per germline (reference sequence). V was pared by 0 bases and J by 7 bases, with 9 bases of the junction left unmatched. CDR3 protein: CASSLAGSGGANNEQFF. CDR3 sequence (DNA): TGTGCCAGCAGCTTGGCCGGTAGCGGGGGGGCTAATAATGAGCAGTTCTTC.